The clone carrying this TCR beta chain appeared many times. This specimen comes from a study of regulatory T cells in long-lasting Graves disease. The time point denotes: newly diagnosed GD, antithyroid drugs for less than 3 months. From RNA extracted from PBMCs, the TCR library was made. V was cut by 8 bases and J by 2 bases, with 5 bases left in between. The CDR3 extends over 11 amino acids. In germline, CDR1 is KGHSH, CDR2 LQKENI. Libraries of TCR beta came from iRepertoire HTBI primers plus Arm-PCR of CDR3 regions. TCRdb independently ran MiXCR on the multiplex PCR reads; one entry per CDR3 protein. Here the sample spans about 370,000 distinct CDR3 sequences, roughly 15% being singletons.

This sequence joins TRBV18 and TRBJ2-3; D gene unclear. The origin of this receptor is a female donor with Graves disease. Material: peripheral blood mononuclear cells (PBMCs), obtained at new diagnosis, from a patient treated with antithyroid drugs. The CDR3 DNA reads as TGTGCCAGCAGCCCCACAGATACGCAGTATTTT. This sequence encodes CASSPTDTQYF.